These 10 T cell receptor beta chains came from one sample sequenced in a study of T cell responses to AZD1222 COVID-19 vaccine. The table came from immunoSEQ multiplex PCR; TCRdb's copy has only in-frame clones and leaves some out. The sample includes more than 60,000 clones, roughly 84% seen only once; the top ten take 15% to 25%. Sequenced material: peripheral blood, taken on day 0 of AZD1222 vaccination. The receptors were sampled from an adult in good health.

V gene TRBV6-1 combines with J gene TRBJ1-4; tentatively, D is TRBD1 (5 bases). CDR1 is MNHNS, CDR2 SASEGT, per germline. With 0 bases removed from V and 8 bases from J, the gap between germline ends came to 13 bases. The CDR3 has 15 residues. CDR3: CASSEARGPGEKLFF. The CDR3 DNA is TGTGCCAGCAGTGAAGCTCGGGGACCGGGGGAAAAACTGTTTTTT.

This clone was detected once. The chain carries TRBV11-2 and TRBJ1-1; a possible D gene is TRBD1 (5 bases). Germline lookup yields CDR1 SGHAT and CDR2 FQNNGV. CDR3 length equals 15 residues. V lost 1 base to trimming and J lost 1 base, with 10 bases between them. The CDR3 sequence: CASSLAGRGNTEAFF. The CDR3 region has the DNA TGTGCCAGCAGCTTAGCGGGGCGTGGGAACACTGAAGCTTTCTTT.

The chain has TRBV27 and TRBJ1-5, with D unresolved. Germline lookup yields CDR1 MNHEY and CDR2 SMNVEV (reference sequence). The CDR3 contains 14 residues. V shed 5 bases and J shed 3 bases, with 11 bases lying between them. This CDR3 reads CASSPWRANQPQHF. CDR3 in DNA: TGTGCCAGCAGTCCCTGGAGGGCCAATCAGCCCCAGCATTTT.

This chain's CDR3 is CASSQPLAGGAGELFF. The CDR3 region has the DNA TGCGCCAGCAGCCAACCTCTAGCGGGAGGAGCCGGGGAGCTGTTTTTT. The rearrangement links TRBV4-1 to TRBJ2-2, with 11 bases that match TRBD2. There are 16 residues in the CDR3. Unmatched junction bases numbered 5, after V lost 2 bases and J lost 6 bases. Germline CDR1 is MGHRA and CDR2 is YSYEKL.

The chain is built from TRBV11-3 and TRBJ2-4; TRBD2 is a possible D gene (6 bases). The CDR3 is 16 residues long. Trimming cost V 7 bases and J 6 bases, with 22 bases left between them. Per germline, CDR1 SGHNT and CDR2 YENEEA. In nucleotides, the CDR3 is TGTGCCAGCACCTGGGGGGACTCAGGTGCGGGAAACATTCAGTACTTC. The encoded protein is CASTWGDSGAGNIQYF.

CDR3 residues: CASTRRVGDTEAFF. The CDR3 nucleotides read TGTGCCAGCACCCGCCGTGTCGGGGACACTGAAGCTTTCTTT. The chain combines TRBV7-2 with TRBJ1-1; D not resolved. The CDR3 totals 14 residues. V was trimmed by 7 bases and J by 3 bases, leaving 15 bases between them. CDR1 is SGHTA, CDR2 FQGNSA, per germline. Based on the CDR3 plus reference TRBV7-2 and TRBJ1-1, the full variable domain is GAGVSQSPSNKVTEKGKDVELRCDPISGHTALYWYRQSLGQGLEFLIYFQGNSAPDKSGLPSDRFSAERTGGSVSTLTIQRTQQEDSAVYLCASTRRVGDTEAFFGQGTRLTVV.

The J gene is TRBJ2-7, the V gene TRBV19; 9 positions agree with TRBD1. Germline V gene sequence: CDR1 LNHDA, CDR2 SQIVND (reference sequence). The CDR3 contains 14 residues. J was trimmed by 5 bases and V by 3 bases; bases with no gene match: 5. CDR3 loop: CASSIGQGLHEQYF. The CDR3 coding sequence is TGTGCCAGTAGTATCGGACAGGGGTTACACGAGCAGTACTTC.

The chain uses TRBV4-2 and TRBJ1-1; no clear D gene. The CDR3 covers 15 residues. Per germline, CDR1 LGHNA and CDR2 YNFKEQ. V was shortened by 0 bases and J by 3 bases, with 11 bases between the two germline ends. CDR3 amino acids: CASSQEREVDTEAFF. The CDR3 bases are TGTGCCAGCAGCCAAGAAAGGGAAGTGGACACTGAAGCTTTCTTT.

V usage is TRBV20-1 and J usage is TRBJ1-6, with unresolved D. This CDR3 is 15 amino acids long. CDR1 is DFQATT, CDR2 SNEGSKA, per germline (reference sequence). Trimming took off 3 bases at V and 7 bases at J, with 16 bases between the two ends. The CDR3 DNA reads TGCAGTGCTAGTCGAGACGGCCAACCCAATTCACCCCTCCACTTT. It yields the protein CSASRDGQPNSPLHF.

This clone showed up just a few times. This chain uses TRBV10-3 with TRBJ1-2, with unresolved D. V dropped 3 bases and J dropped 2 bases, with 4 bases sitting between them. This CDR3 has 12 amino acids. CDR1 is ENHRY, CDR2 SYGVKD, per germline. In DNA, the CDR3 is TGTGCCATCAGTGACGGAAACTATGGCTACACCTTC. Translation gives CAISDGNYGYTF.